Below are 14 T cell receptor beta chains sequenced from a single sample in a study of blood T cell repertoires in COVID-19. Only in-frame clones appear in the TCRdb table, and some are missing; sequencing was by immunoSEQ multiplex PCR. The sample has around 360,000 clones; approximately 89% are singletons. The sequenced sample consisted of PBMCs or T cells enriched from blood (not recorded which). These receptors all come from a man aged 40-55 years in a cohort exposed to, infected with or recovered from COVID-19 (not recorded which).

J is TRBJ1-4 and V is TRBV30; possible D gene TRBD1, 5 bases. The CDR3 spans 14 residues. In germline, CDR1 is GTSNPN, CDR2 SVGIG (reference sequence). Deletions cut 0 bases from V and 7 bases from J, with 12 bases between. The CDR3 is CAWSVGAISEKLFF. The CDR3 region has the DNA TGTGCCTGGAGTGTTGGGGCCATCAGTGAAAAACTGTTTTTT.

The chain carries TRBV4-1 and TRBJ1-3; D is unclear. In germline, CDR1 is MGHRA, CDR2 YSYEKL. V lost 5 bases and J lost 2, with 10 bases in between. This CDR3 comprises 14 residues. The CDR3 sequence is CASSKQETGNTIYF. The CDR3 nucleotides are TGCGCCAGCAGCAAGCAGGAAACTGGAAACACCATATATTTT.

This clone is a singleton in its sample. V usage is TRBV2 and J usage is TRBJ2-3, with unresolved D. The CDR3 is 13 amino acids. Germline CDR1 is SNHLY and CDR2 is FYNNEI. Trimming removed 6 bases at V and 3 bases at J, with 10 bases between. The CDR3 coding sequence is TGTGCCAGCAGCCTCCAGGTTACAGATACGCAGTATTTT. This encodes CASSLQVTDTQYF.

The CDR3 DNA sequence: TGTGCCAGCAGCCCCCGGGACAGCCTCTACCAAGAGACCCAGTACTTC. The encoded protein is CASSPRDSLYQETQYF. This chain uses TRBV11-2 with TRBJ2-5, with 7 nucleotides matching TRBD1. Germline V gene lookup returns CDR1 SGHAT and CDR2 FQNNGV. V was pared by 5 bases and J by 0 bases, with 9 bases of the junction left unmatched. This CDR3 has 16 residues.

The rearrangement uses TRBV28 and TRBJ1-2, with D perhaps matching TRBD1 (5 bases). V lost 7 bases and J 7 bases, leaving 10 bases between the germline ends. This CDR3 region has 11 residues. From germline, CDR1 is MDHEN and CDR2 SYDVKM. The CDR3 sequence: CASTSRGGYTF. In DNA form, the CDR3 reads TGTGCCAGCACCTCAAGGGGTGGCTACACCTTC.

The V gene is TRBV7-9, the J gene TRBJ2-1; no reliable D call. CDR1 and CDR2 from the germline V gene are SEHNR and FQNEAQ (reference sequence). V shed 0 bases and J shed 7 bases, with 7 bases lying between them. The CDR3 length is 13 residues. CDR3 in DNA: TGTGCCAGCAGCTTAGCGTCCGGGAATGAGCAGTTCTTC. Protein sequence: CASSLASGNEQFF.

The rearrangement joins TRBV5-1 to TRBJ2-7; unclear D gene. The CDR3 runs to 14 residues. Trimming pared 1 base from V and 2 bases from J, leaving 10 bases between. The germline CDR1 and CDR2 sequences are SGHRS and YFSETQ. The CDR3 region has the DNA TGCGCCAGCAGCTTGCCCAGTTCGACCTACGAGCAGTACTTC. As protein: CASSLPSSTYEQYF.

The rearrangement links TRBV19 to TRBJ2-7; weak D call: TRBD1 (6 bases). Looked up from germline, CDR1 is LNHDA and CDR2 is SQIVND (reference sequence). Between the trimmed V and J ends, which lost 1 base and 0 bases, there was a span of 10 bases. The length of the CDR3 is 15 residues. DNA of the CDR3: TGTGCCAGTAGTATAGGTACAGGGAGCTCCTACGAGCAGTACTTC. Translated: CASSIGTGSSYEQYF.

The V call is TRBV19, the J call TRBJ1-2; 8 bases map to TRBD1. In germline, CDR1 is LNHDA, CDR2 SQIVND (reference sequence). This CDR3 has 13 residues. Trimming took 9 bases from V and 1 from J; bases not matched to a gene: 4. CDR3 protein: CASRTGNNYGYTF. The CDR3 coding sequence is TGTGCCAGCCGGACAGGGAATAACTATGGCTACACCTTC.

A single count supports this clone. The V gene is TRBV27, the J gene TRBJ1-4, with TRBD1 as a possible D gene (5 bases). Germline V gene lookup returns CDR1 MNHEY and CDR2 SMNVEV (reference sequence). The CDR3 totals 14 residues. The V end was cut by 6 bases, the J end by 5 bases, with 13 bases between. DNA for the CDR3: TGTGCCAGCAGCTTAGCGGGACGGAATGAAAAACTGTTTTTT. This codes for CASSLAGRNEKLFF.

The chain recombines TRBV24-1 with TRBJ2-1; D remains unclear. Germline CDR1 is KGHDR and CDR2 is SFDVKD. This CDR3 region has 13 residues. V was shortened by 9 bases and J by 2 bases, with 10 bases between the two germline ends. CDR3 in DNA: TGTGCCACCGCACAGAATACCTACAATGAGCAGTTCTTC. It specifies CATAQNTYNEQFF.

This clone was observed a single time. The chain combines TRBV28 with TRBJ2-2; 11 nucleotides align to TRBD2. CDR1 is MDHEN and CDR2 is SYDVKM in the germline V gene. This CDR3 is built from 16 residues. The V and J ends lost 6 bases and 5 bases, in that order; junction bases with no gene match: 8. CDR3 loop: CASSRLAGGSTGELFF. In DNA, the CDR3 is TGTGCCAGCAGCCGTCTAGCGGGAGGATCGACCGGGGAGCTGTTTTTT.

This chain joins TRBV5-4 and TRBJ1-1; D not certain. The V and J ends lost 3 bases and 1 base respectively, with 4 bases between them. The CDR3 covers 12 residues. The germline CDR1 and CDR2 sequences are SGHNT and YYREEE (reference sequence). The CDR3 here is CASSSRNTEAFF. The DNA for the CDR3 is TGTGCCAGCAGCTCTCGGAACACTGAAGCTTTCTTT.

This clone came up a few times. V and J are TRBV5-1 and TRBJ1-2, with 9 bases lining up with TRBD1. Trimming cost V 6 bases and J 5 bases; bases outside gene matches: 11. Looked up from germline, CDR1 is SGHRS and CDR2 is YFSETQ. The CDR3 contains 15 residues. This chain's CDR3 is CASTSGTGKSYGYTF. The CDR3 coding sequence is TGCGCCAGCACGTCCGGGACAGGGAAGTCTTATGGCTACACCTTC.